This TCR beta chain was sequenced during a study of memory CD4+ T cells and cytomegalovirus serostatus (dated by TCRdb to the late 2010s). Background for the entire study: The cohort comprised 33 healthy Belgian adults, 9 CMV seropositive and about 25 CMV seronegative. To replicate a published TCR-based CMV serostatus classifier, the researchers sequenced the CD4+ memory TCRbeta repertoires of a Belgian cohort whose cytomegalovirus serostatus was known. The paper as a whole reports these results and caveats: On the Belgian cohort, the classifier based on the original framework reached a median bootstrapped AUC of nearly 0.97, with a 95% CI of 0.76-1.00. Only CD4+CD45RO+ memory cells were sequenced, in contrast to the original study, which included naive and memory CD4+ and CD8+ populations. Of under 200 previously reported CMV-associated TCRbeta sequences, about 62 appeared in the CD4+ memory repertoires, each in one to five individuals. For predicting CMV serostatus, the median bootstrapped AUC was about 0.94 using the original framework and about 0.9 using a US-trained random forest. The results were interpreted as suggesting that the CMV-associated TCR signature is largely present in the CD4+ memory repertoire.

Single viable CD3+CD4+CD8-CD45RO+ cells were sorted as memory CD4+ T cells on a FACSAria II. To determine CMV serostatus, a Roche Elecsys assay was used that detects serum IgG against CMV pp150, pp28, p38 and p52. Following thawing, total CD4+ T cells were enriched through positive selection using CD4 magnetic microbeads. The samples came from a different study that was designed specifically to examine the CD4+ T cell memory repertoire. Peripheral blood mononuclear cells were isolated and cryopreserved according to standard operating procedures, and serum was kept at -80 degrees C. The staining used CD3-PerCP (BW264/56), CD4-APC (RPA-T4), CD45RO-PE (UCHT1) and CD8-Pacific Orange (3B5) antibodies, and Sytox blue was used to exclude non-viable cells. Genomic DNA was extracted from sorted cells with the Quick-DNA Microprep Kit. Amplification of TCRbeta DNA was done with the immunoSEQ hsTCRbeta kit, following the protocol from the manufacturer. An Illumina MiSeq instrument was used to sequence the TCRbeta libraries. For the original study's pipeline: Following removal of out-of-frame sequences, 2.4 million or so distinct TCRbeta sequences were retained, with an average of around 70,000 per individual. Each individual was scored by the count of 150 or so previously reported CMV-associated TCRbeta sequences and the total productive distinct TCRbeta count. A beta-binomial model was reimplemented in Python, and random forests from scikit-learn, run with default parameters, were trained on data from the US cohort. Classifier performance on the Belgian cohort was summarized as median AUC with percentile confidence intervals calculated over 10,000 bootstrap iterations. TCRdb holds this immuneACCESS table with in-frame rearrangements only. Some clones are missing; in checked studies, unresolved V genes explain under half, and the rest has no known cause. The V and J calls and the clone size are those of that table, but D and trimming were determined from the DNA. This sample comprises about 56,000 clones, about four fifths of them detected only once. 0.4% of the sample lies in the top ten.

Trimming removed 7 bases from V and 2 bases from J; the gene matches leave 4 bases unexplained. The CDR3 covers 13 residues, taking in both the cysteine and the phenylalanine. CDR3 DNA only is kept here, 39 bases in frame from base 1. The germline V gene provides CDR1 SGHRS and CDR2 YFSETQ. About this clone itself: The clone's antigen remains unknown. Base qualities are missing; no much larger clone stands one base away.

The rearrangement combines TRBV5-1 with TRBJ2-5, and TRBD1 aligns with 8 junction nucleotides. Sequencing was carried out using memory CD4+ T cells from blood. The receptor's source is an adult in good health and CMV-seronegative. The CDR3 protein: CASAGQGQETQYF. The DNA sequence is TGCGCCAGCGCAGGACAGGGACAAGAGACCCAGTACTTC.